This T cell receptor beta chain was retrieved from a study of blood T cell repertoires in COVID-19. Germline CDR1 and CDR2: DFQATT and SNEGSKA (reference sequence). V was trimmed by 3 bases and J by 5 bases, leaving 13 bases between them. The CDR3 totals 13 residues. Authors' methods: Cell counts per sample came from amplifying reference gene primers. Assay: immunoSEQ multiplex PCR; the TCRdb copy retains only in-frame clones and omits some. From that table come the V and J calls and clone size; the DNA was used to work out D and trimming. The data show 100,000 to 150,000 clones, more than 75% seen once.

The chain combines TRBV20-1 with TRBJ1-2; D remains ambiguous. This TCR came from a woman aged 55 to 70 with acute or convalescent COVID-19. Sequencing was done on a sample of peripheral blood. The CDR3 loop is CSASSGERYGYTF. DNA for the CDR3: TGCAGTGCTAGTAGTGGGGAGAGGTATGGCTACACCTTC.